Presented here are 20 T cell receptor beta chains from one specimen sequenced in a study of cytomegalovirus exposure and HLA in healthy donors. A multiplex PCR was run with 60 Vbeta primers and 13 Jbeta primers. TCRdb's table, derived via immunoSEQ multiplex PCR, lists solely in-frame clones and lacks some. The table shows around 120,000 clones, with around 74% occurring only once. Sequencing was done on a sample of PBMCs. All receptors derive from a man aged 55 to 70 in good health and CMV-seropositive.

The chain uses TRBV2 and TRBJ2-4, with D possibly TRBD2 on 6 matching bases. The V gene's germline CDR1 is SNHLY and CDR2 FYNNEI. V shed 4 bases and J shed 12 bases, with 16 bases lying between them. The CDR3 is 13 residues long. The CDR3 sequence: CASSAAEGTSQYF. CDR3 in DNA: TGTGCCAGCAGTGCAGCGGAGGGAACCAGTCAGTACTTC.

This clone was recorded a few times. At one boundary the junction diverges from the germline segment, which might be a read error. The chain recombines TRBV29-1 with TRBJ2-6, with D possibly TRBD1 on 5 matching bases. The germline gives CDR1 SQVTM, CDR2 ANQGSEA. This CDR3 has 16 residues. CDR3 DNA: TGCAGCGTTGAAACCGATATCGACTCTGGGGCCAACGGCCTGACTTTC. This translates into CSVETDIDSGANGLTF. The whole variable domain, remainder taken from reference TRBV29-1 and TRBJ2-6, is SAVISQKPSRDICQRGTSLTIQCQVDSQVTMMFWYRQQPGQSLTLIATANQGSEATYESGFVIDKFPISRPNLTFSTLTVSNMSPEDSSIYLCSVETDIDSGANGLTFGAGSRLTVL.

The table lists this clone with many counts. The chain recombines TRBV7-8 with TRBJ1-4; D might be TRBD1 (5 bases). This CDR3 spans 14 amino acids. The germline V and J ends were trimmed by 5 bases and 12 bases, with 19 bases remaining between them. Germline V gene data show CDR1 as SGHVS and CDR2 as FQNEAQ. DNA of the CDR3: TGTGCCAGCAGCCCCACGACAGCCTCGAAGGAACTGTTTTTT. Amino acid sequence: CASSPTTASKELFF.

In its sample, this clone was seen a few times. This chain links TRBV30 with TRBJ1-4; 8 positions match TRBD1. Germline V gene lookup returns CDR1 GTSNPN and CDR2 SVGIG (reference sequence). CDR3 length: 18 residues. Trimming at V came to 5 bases and at J to 0 bases, leaving 14 bases not matched to a gene. The CDR3 region has the DNA TGTGCCTGGGACAGGGGAAGGTATGGAGTTGCAACTAATGAAAAACTGTTTTTT. This encodes CAWDRGRYGVATNEKLFF.

This sequence joins TRBV28 and TRBJ2-7, with 8 bases fitting TRBD1. V dropped 4 bases and J dropped 6; count of bases not matched to a gene: 11. This CDR3 region has 15 residues. Per the germline V gene, CDR1 is MDHEN and CDR2 is SYDVKM. CDR3 nucleotides: TGTGCCAGCAGTTCGCCGGGACAGGCTCGGCGCGAGCAGTACTTC. Translated: CASSSPGQARREQYF.

This clone was detected only a few times. The V gene is TRBV18, the J gene TRBJ2-7, with D hard to call. V lost 1 base, J lost 0 bases, and 7 bases lay in between. This CDR3 comprises 14 residues. CDR1 is KGHSH and CDR2 is LQKENI in the germline V gene. For the CDR3, the DNA is TGTGCCAGCTCACCACGAACAGACTCCTACGAGCAGTACTTC. This translates into CASSPRTDSYEQYF.

This chain uses TRBV2 with TRBJ1-1, with 8 bases matching TRBD1. CDR1 and CDR2 (germline): SNHLY, FYNNEI. The CDR3 covers 15 residues. Trimming removed 10 bases from V and 1 base from J; junction bases left unmatched: 11. The CDR3 coding sequence is TGTGCCATCAAAACAAGAACAGGGGGGAACACTGAAGCTTTCTTT. Its translation: CAIKTRTGGNTEAFF.

V usage is TRBV7-9 and J usage is TRBJ2-5, with TRBD2 as a possible D gene (7 bases). This CDR3 region has 15 residues. Trimming pared 5 bases from V and 4 bases from J, leaving 17 bases between. The germline V gene encodes CDR1 SEHNR and CDR2 FQNEAQ (reference sequence). Written as DNA, the CDR3 is TGTGCCAGCAGCCGCGCTAGCGGACAGCGAGAGACCCAGTACTTC. This encodes CASSRASGQRETQYF.

The chain links TRBV27 to TRBJ1-5, with D possibly matching TRBD1 (5 bases). Germline values: CDR1 MNHEY, CDR2 SMNVEV (reference sequence). Trimming took off 1 base at V and 0 bases at J, with 7 bases between the two ends. The CDR3 runs to 15 residues. CDR3 residues: CASSLYGASNQPQHF. The CDR3 nucleotides are TGTGCCAGCAGTTTATATGGGGCTAGCAATCAGCCCCAGCATTTT.

The gene calls are TRBV4-1 and TRBJ1-2; 7 bases agree with TRBD1. CDR1 and CDR2 (germline): MGHRA, YSYEKL. This CDR3 is built from 17 residues. The V gene end was trimmed by 1 base and the J gene end by 1 base; junction bases not matched to a gene: 9. CDR3 in amino acids: CASSQGRGGEINYGYTF. The CDR3 DNA follows: TGCGCCAGCAGCCAAGGTCGAGGGGGCGAGATTAACTATGGCTACACCTTC.

V usage is TRBV5-1 and J usage is TRBJ2-3; 11 nucleotides agree with TRBD2. The CDR3 is 16 amino acids. Germline-derived CDR1 and CDR2 are SGHRS and YFSETQ. V dropped 5 bases and J dropped 4; count of bases not matched to a gene: 9. CDR3 nucleotides: TGCGCCAGCAGTCTGATAGCGGGAGGGCCGGCAGATACGCAGTATTTT. Translated, it gives CASSLIAGGPADTQYF.

This clone has just a few counts. This chain connects TRBV7-9 to TRBJ2-5; 12 nucleotides line up with TRBD2. Germline V gene sequence: CDR1 SEHNR, CDR2 FQNEAQ (reference sequence). V trimming: 5 bases; J trimming: 4 bases; junction bases outside the gene matches: 11. The CDR3 totals 17 residues. In DNA form, the CDR3 reads TGTGCCAGCAGCCTCTCCCTGACTAGCGGGGGTAGAGAGACCCAGTACTTC. Protein sequence: CASSLSLTSGGRETQYF.

The rearrangement joins TRBV9 to TRBJ2-7; D is undetermined. Trimming pared 4 bases from V and 3 bases from J, leaving 17 bases between. Germline-derived CDR1 and CDR2 are SGDLS and YYNGEE. The CDR3 runs 15 residues. This CDR3 is CASSLSFATVYEQYF. In nucleotides, the CDR3 is TGTGCCAGCAGCCTATCCTTTGCCACCGTCTACGAGCAGTACTTC.

The rearrangement links TRBV27 to TRBJ1-5; 8 bases agree with TRBD1. CDR1 is MNHEY, CDR2 SMNVEV, per germline (reference sequence). V shed 2 bases and J 2 bases; nucleotides not matched to a gene: 5. There are 16 residues in the CDR3. For the CDR3, the DNA is TGTGCCAGCAGTTTAAGACAGGGGTTTGGCAATCAGCCCCAGCATTTT. This sequence encodes CASSLRQGFGNQPQHF.

The chain has TRBV5-1 and TRBJ2-1, with 8 bases that match TRBD2. CDR1 and CDR2 (germline): SGHRS, YFSETQ. V dropped 1 base and J dropped 12; count of bases not matched to a gene: 9. This CDR3 spans 14 amino acids. In DNA form, the CDR3 reads TGCGCCAGCAGCTTGACTAGCGGTGTTAAGGGGCAGTTCTTC. Encoded protein: CASSLTSGVKGQFF.

The chain has TRBV5-1 and TRBJ2-7; 12 nucleotides align to TRBD1. This CDR3 region has 16 residues. Germline values: CDR1 SGHRS, CDR2 YFSETQ. J gave up 5 bases and V 3 bases, and 9 bases lay outside the gene matches. In nucleotides, the CDR3 is TGCGCCAGCAGCTCCGGAGGGACAGGGGGCGGGGACGAGCAGTACTTC. Amino acid sequence: CASSSGGTGGGDEQYF.

V is TRBV2 and J is TRBJ1-2; possible D gene TRBD1, 5 bases. Germline CDR1 SNHLY, CDR2 FYNNEI. The CDR3 consists of 12 residues. V lost 9 bases and J lost 4, with 12 bases in between. CDR3 DNA: TGTGCCAGTTCCGGACATTTCTATGGCTACACCTTC. Protein product: CASSGHFYGYTF.

The rearrangement links TRBV6-5 to TRBJ2-7, with D perhaps matching TRBD2 (6 bases). CDR3 length: 15 residues. V lost 0 bases, J lost 3 bases, and 12 bases lay in between. The germline CDR1 and CDR2 sequences are MNHEY and SVGAGI. CDR3 coding DNA: TGTGCCAGCAGTTACTCGAGCGGGCTAGGCTACGAGCAGTACTTC. This codes for CASSYSSGLGYEQYF.

To note about this clone: The sample carries other DNA sequences with the same CDR3. This rearrangement joins TRBV5-1 to TRBJ1-1; D is perhaps TRBD1 (5 bases). The CDR3 is 14 amino acids. Looked up from germline, CDR1 is SGHRS and CDR2 is YFSETQ. V shed 0 bases and J shed 1 base, with 7 bases lying between them. CDR3 bases: TGCGCCAGCAGCTTGGGTGGGGCGAACACTGAAGCTTTCTTT. Translated: CASSLGGANTEAFF.

The J gene is TRBJ1-1, the V gene TRBV7-9; D is uncertain. Looked up from germline, CDR1 is SEHNR and CDR2 is FQNEAQ (reference sequence). The V end was cut by 6 bases, the J end by 3 bases, with 17 bases between. This CDR3 contains 15 residues. CDR3 sequence: CASRYDGESDTEAFF. The DNA of the CDR3 is TGTGCCAGCAGATACGACGGGGAATCTGACACTGAAGCTTTCTTT. Variable domain in full (rest from reference TRBV7-9 and TRBJ1-1): DTGVSQNPRHKITKRGQNVTFRCDPISEHNRLYWYRQTLGQGPEFLTYFQNEAQLEKSRLLSDRFSAERPKGSFSTLEIQRTEQGDSAMYLCASRYDGESDTEAFFGQGTRLTVV.